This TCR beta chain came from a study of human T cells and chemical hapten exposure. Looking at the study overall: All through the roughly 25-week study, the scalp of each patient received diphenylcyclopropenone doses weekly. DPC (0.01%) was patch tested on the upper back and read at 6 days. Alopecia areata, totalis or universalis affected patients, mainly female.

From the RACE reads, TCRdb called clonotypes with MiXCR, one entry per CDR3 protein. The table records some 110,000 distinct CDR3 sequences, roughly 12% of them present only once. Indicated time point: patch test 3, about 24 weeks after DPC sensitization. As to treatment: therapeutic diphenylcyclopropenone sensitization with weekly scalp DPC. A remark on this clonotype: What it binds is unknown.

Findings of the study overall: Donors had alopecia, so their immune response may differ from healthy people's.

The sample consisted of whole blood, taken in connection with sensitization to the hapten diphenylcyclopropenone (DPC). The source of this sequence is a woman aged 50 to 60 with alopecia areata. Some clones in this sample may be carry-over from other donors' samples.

The CDR3 sequence: CASSPGLAGYNEQFF. CDR3 nucleotides: TGCGCCAGCAGCCCCGGACTAGCGGGGTACAATGAGCAGTTCTTC. The chain carries TRBV5-1 and TRBJ2-1, with 12 bases lining up with TRBD2. Looked up from germline, CDR1 is SGHRS and CDR2 is YFSETQ. Trimming at V came to 4 bases and at J to 4 bases, leaving 3 bases not matched to a gene. This CDR3 spans 15 amino acids.